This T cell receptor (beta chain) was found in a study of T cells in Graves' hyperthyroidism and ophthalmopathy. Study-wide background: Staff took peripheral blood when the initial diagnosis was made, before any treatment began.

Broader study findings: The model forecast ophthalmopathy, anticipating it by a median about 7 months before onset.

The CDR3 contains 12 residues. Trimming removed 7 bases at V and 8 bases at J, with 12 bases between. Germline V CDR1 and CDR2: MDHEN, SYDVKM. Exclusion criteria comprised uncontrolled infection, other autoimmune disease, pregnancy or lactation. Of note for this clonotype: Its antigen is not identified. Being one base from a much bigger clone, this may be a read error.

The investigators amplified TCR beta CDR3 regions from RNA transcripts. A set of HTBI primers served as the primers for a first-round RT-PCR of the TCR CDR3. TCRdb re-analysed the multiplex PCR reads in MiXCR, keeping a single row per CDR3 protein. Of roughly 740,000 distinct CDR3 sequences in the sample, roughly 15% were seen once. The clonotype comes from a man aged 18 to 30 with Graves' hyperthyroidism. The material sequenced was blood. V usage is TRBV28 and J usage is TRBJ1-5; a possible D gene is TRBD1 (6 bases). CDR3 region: CASTGGGKPQHF. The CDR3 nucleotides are TGTGCCAGCACCGGAGGGGGGAAGCCCCAGCATTTT.